This TCR beta chain was retrieved from a study of OX40 agonist ivuxolimab in advanced cancers. Clones were sequenced by immunoSEQ multiplex PCR, and TCRdb holds only the in-frame ones, with some missing. This sample has roughly 48,000 clones, with around 87% found just once. In the case of this clone: Other DNA sequences in this sample translate to the same CDR3.

The source is an adult with an advanced solid tumor such as melanoma, head and neck, liver or kidney cancer. Source: CD4+ or CD8+ T cells sorted from blood, taken in a trial of the OX40 agonist ivuxolimab.

Here the CDR3 DNA reads TGTGCCAGCAGCTTTGGAAACACCATATATTTT. Translated: CASSFGNTIYF. V usage is TRBV7-6 and J usage is TRBJ1-3; D unclear. V lost 3 bases to trimming and J lost 3 bases, with 0 bases between them. The CDR3 loop spans 11 amino acids. The germline V gene has CDR1 SGHVS and CDR2 FNYEAQ.